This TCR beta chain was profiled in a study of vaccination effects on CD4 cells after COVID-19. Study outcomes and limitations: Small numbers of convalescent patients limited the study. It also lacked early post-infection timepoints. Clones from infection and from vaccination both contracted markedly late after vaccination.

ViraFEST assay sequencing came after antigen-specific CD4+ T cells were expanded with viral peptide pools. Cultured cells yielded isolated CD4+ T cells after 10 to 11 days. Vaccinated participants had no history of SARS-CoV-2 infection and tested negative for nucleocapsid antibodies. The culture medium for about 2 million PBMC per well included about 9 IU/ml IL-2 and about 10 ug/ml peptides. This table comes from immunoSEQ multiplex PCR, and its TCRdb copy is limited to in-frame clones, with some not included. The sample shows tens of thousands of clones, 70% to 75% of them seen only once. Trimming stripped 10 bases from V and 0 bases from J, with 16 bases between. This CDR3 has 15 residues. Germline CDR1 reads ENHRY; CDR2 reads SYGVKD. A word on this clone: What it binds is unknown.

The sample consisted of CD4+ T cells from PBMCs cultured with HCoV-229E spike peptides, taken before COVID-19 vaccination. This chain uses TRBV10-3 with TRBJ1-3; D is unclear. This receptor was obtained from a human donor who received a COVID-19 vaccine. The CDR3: CATSPGESSGNTIYF. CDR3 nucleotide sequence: TGTGCCACCTCGCCGGGAGAGAGCTCTGGAAACACCATATATTTT.